Sequencing of this TCR beta chain was carried out in a study of blood T cell repertoires in COVID-19. Whole-study context: Sites in the United States, Italy and Spain provided acute and convalescent COVID-19 samples. PBMCs, B-cell-depleted T cells, or T cells were the source of the cDNA or gDNA that made up the material.

In the study's own analysis: Scientists estimated how many nucleated cells there were by amplifying reference gene primers. Measured with immunoSEQ multiplex PCR; TCRdb has only the in-frame clones, and not every one. V and J calls and clone size are given by that table; D and trimming were obtained from the DNA. The sample includes roughly 290,000 clones, approximately 80% of them seen just once. V was clipped by 6 bases and J by 6 bases, with 10 bases between them. This CDR3 is built from 12 residues. Germline-derived CDR1 and CDR2 are LNHDA and SQIVND (reference sequence). The sample comprised peripheral blood. The receptor was derived from a woman aged 50 to 60 with active or convalescent COVID-19. The chain combines TRBV19 with TRBJ2-3; unclear D gene. In DNA, the CDR3 is TGTGCCAGTAGCCCCGCCGGGGATACGCAGTATTTT. It encodes CASSPAGDTQYF. The complete variable domain, with remaining parts taken from reference TRBV19 and TRBJ2-3, reads DGGITQSPKYLFRKEGQNVTLSCEQNLNHDAMYWYRQDPGQGLRLIYYSQIVNDFQKGDIAEGYSVSREKKESFPLTVTSAQKNPTAFYLCASSPAGDTQYFGPGTRLTVL.